This T cell receptor beta chain comes out of a study of T-cell reconstitution after alpha-beta-depleted transplantation in children. Unique molecular identifiers were incorporated into the prepared TCRbeta library. MiXCR, applied by TCRdb to the PCR reads, yields one record per CDR3 protein. The repertoire holds about 440,000 distinct CDR3 sequences, around 46% seen once, with 27% in the top ten. The sequence was obtained from a girl aged 2-10 years with aplastic anemia, due to receive a stem cell transplant. The sample consisted of PBMCs, taken before TCRalphabeta/CD19-depleted stem cell transplant.

The CDR3 DNA sequence: TGTGCCAGCAGCTTTTTTGCTAGCTACAATGAGCAGTTCTTC. It encodes CASSFFASYNEQFF. This chain connects TRBV7-2 to TRBJ2-1, with D hard to call. In germline, CDR1 is SGHTA, CDR2 FQGNSA. This CDR3 has 14 amino acids. V lost 3 bases, J lost 3 bases, and 9 bases lay in between. The complete variable domain, with remaining parts taken from reference TRBV7-2 and TRBJ2-1, reads GAGVSQSPSNKVTEKGKDVELRCDPISGHTALYWYRQSLGQGLEFLIYFQGNSAPDKSGLPSDRFSAERTGGSVSTLTIQRTQQEDSAVYLCASSFFASYNEQFFGPGTRLTVL.